This entry describes one T cell receptor beta chain. The sample belongs to a study of blood T cell repertoires in COVID-19. On the study more broadly: Samples taken during acute and convalescent COVID-19 were collected in the United States, Italy and Spain. Nucleic acid was either cDNA or gDNA, and it came from T cells, B-cell-depleted T cells, or PBMCs.

Germline-derived CDR1 and CDR2 are SGHRS and YFSETQ. Deletions cut 4 bases from V and 6 bases from J, with 10 bases between. The CDR3 totals 13 residues. Per the authors' pipeline: Reference gene primers were amplified, and this amplification served to estimate nucleated cell counts. The data were produced by immunoSEQ multiplex PCR, yet TCRdb's version contains in-frame clones alone and is incomplete. V and J calls and clone size are as listed in that table; D and trimming were resolved from the DNA. The sample yields 90,000 to 120,000 clones, approximately 87% seen once. This TCR came from a man aged 50-59 years with acute or convalescent COVID-19. This sequence joins TRBV5-1 and TRBJ2-2; maybe TRBD2 (6 bases). Sequencing was carried out using peripheral blood. The CDR3 DNA sequence: TGCGCCAGCAGCAGGGACTGGTCCGGGGAGCTGTTTTTT. Protein sequence: CASSRDWSGELFF.